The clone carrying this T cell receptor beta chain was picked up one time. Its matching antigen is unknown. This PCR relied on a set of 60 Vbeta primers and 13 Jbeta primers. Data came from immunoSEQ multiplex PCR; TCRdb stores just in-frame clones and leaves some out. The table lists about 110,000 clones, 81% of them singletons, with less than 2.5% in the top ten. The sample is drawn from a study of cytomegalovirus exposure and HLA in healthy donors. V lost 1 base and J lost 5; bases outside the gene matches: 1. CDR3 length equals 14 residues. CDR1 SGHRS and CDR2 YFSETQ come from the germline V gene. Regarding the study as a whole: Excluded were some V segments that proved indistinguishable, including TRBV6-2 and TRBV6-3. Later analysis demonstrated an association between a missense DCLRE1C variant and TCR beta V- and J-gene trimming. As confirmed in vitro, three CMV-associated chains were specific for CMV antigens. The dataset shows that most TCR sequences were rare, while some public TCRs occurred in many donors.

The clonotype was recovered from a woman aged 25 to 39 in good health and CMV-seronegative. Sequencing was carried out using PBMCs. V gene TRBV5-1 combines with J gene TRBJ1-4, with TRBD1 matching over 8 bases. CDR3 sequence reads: CASSLRTGNEKLFF. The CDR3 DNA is TGCGCCAGCAGCTTGAGGACAGGGAATGAAAAACTGTTTTTT. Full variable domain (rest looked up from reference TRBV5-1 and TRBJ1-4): KAGVTQTPRYLIKTRGQQVTLSCSPISGHRSVSWYQQTPGQGLQFLFEYFSETQRNKGNFPGRFSGRQFSNSRSEMNVSTLELGDSALYLCASSLRTGNEKLFFGSGTQLSVL.